The 31 T cell receptor beta chains below were found in one sample sequenced in a study of shared clonotypes between healthy human individuals. Here immunoSEQ multiplex PCR was the method, and the copy in TCRdb shows in-frame clones only, minus some. The sample comprises 600,000 to 800,000 clones, 55% to 75% of which are singletons, and approximately 1.8% rests with the top ten. Material: memory CD4+ T cells sorted from blood. Described subset: CD45RA-negative fraction. Receptors originate from a woman younger than 45 in good health.

This chain joins TRBV5-1 and TRBJ2-1; 8 positions agree with TRBD2. The CDR3 is made up of 15 amino acids. V lost 5 bases and J lost 7; bases outside the gene matches: 11. Germline-derived CDR1 and CDR2 are SGHRS and YFSETQ. The CDR3 region has the DNA TGCGCCAGCAGGTCGACGGGAGGGCACATGAATGAGCAGTTCTTC. Translation gives CASRSTGGHMNEQFF.

The chain has TRBV7-2 and TRBJ2-7; TRBD1 might be the D (6 bases). The CDR3 loop spans 14 amino acids. Trimming took off 5 bases at V and 0 bases at J, with 11 bases between the two ends. Germline V gene sequence: CDR1 SGHTA, CDR2 FQGNSA. CDR3 residues: CASSRGHHSYEQYF. The CDR3 DNA is TGTGCCAGCAGCCGGGGACACCACTCCTACGAGCAGTACTTC.

J is TRBJ2-7 and V is TRBV27; tentatively, D is TRBD2 (5 bases). Germline V gene data show CDR1 as MNHEY and CDR2 as SMNVEV (reference sequence). The CDR3 is made up of 16 amino acids. V was shortened by 2 bases and J by 0 bases, with 14 bases between the two germline ends. DNA of the CDR3: TGTGCCAGCAGTTTAGCGGGCGGCCCGAGCTCCTACGAGCAGTACTTC. Encoded protein: CASSLAGGPSSYEQYF.

This clone was detected only a few times. The V gene is TRBV10-1, the J gene TRBJ1-1, with D unclear. The CDR3 is 13 amino acids. The V gene lost 6 bases and the J gene lost 3 bases, with 11 bases spanning the gap. The germline gives CDR1 WNHNN, CDR2 SYGVQD (reference sequence). DNA for the CDR3: TGCGCCAGCAGCGCTCCCCCGGACACTGAAGCTTTCTTT. It encodes CASSAPPDTEAFF.

The CDR3 coding sequence is TGTGCCAGCAGCACCCGACAGGGGGCGCGTGCTTTCTTT. Amino acids: CASSTRQGARAFF. This chain connects TRBV7-2 to TRBJ1-1; 10 bases map to TRBD1. The CDR3 contains 13 residues. Germline V gives CDR1 SGHTA, CDR2 FQGNSA. The trim removed 5 bases at V and 11 bases at J, leaving 8 bases unmatched.

As for this clone: Other nucleotide sequences in the sample specify the same CDR3. The gene calls are TRBV5-1 and TRBJ1-2; the match to TRBD1 covers 8 bases. The CDR3 runs to 14 residues. The germline V gene encodes CDR1 SGHRS and CDR2 YFSETQ. V was clipped by 3 bases and J by 1 base; unmatched bases: 2. The CDR3 DNA follows: TGCGCCAGCAGCTCGGGACAGGATAACTATGGCTACACCTTC. Translated, it gives CASSSGQDNYGYTF. Looking up the rest from reference TRBV5-1 and TRBJ1-2 gives the full variable domain: KAGVTQTPRYLIKTRGQQVTLSCSPISGHRSVSWYQQTPGQGLQFLFEYFSETQRNKGNFPGRFSGRQFSNSRSEMNVSTLELGDSALYLCASSSGQDNYGYTFGSGTRLTVV.

A word on this clone: The junction and the germline gene differ at one end; a read error may be behind it. V is TRBV6-5 and J is TRBJ2-3, with D possibly matching TRBD2 (7 bases). The CDR3 totals 13 residues. Per germline, CDR1 MNHEY and CDR2 SVGAGI. CDR3 sequence: CASGGGSDHTQYF. For the CDR3, the DNA is TGTGCCAGCGGGGGGGGCTCAGACCATACACAGTATTTT.

The chain has TRBV6-6 and TRBJ1-1; D is possibly TRBD1 (5 bases). V was cut by 4 bases and J by 3 bases, with 12 bases left in between. Looked up from germline, CDR1 is MNHNY and CDR2 is SVGAGI (reference sequence). This CDR3 has 14 residues. This CDR3 reads CASSSGRGDTEAFF. The CDR3 DNA sequence: TGTGCCAGCAGTTCGGGACGAGGGGACACTGAAGCTTTCTTT.

Only a few counts were recorded for this clone. The chain has TRBV9 and TRBJ1-1, with unresolved D. V shed 6 bases and J shed 1 base, with 16 bases lying between them. The CDR3 is 15 residues long. In germline, CDR1 is SGDLS, CDR2 YYNGEE. The CDR3 DNA reads as TGTGCCAGCAAGAGCGGTGGCTTGGCGAACACTGAAGCTTTCTTT. Translation: CASKSGGLANTEAFF.

The V call is TRBV6-4, the J call TRBJ2-1, with 9 bases fitting TRBD2. This CDR3 is 14 amino acids long. Germline V gene lookup returns CDR1 MRHNA and CDR2 SNTAGT. J lost 9 bases, V lost 2 bases, and 5 bases had no gene match. The CDR3 DNA is TGTGCCAGCAGTGACGGAGCGGGAGGACGTGAGCAGTTCTTC. The encoded protein is CASSDGAGGREQFF.

The CDR3: CASSLQRDVTEAFF. The CDR3 bases are TGCGCCAGCAGCTTACAAAGGGACGTGACTGAAGCTTTCTTT. The rearrangement links TRBV4-1 to TRBJ1-1, with D perhaps matching TRBD1 (5 bases). CDR1 is MGHRA and CDR2 is YSYEKL in the germline V gene. The V end was cut by 5 bases, the J end by 5 bases, with 15 bases between. CDR3 size: 14 residues.

This chain joins TRBV7-9 and TRBJ1-4, with unresolved D. This CDR3 is 13 amino acids long. CDR1 and CDR2 from the germline V gene are SEHNR and FQNEAQ (reference sequence). V lost 5 bases and J 6 bases, leaving 10 bases between the germline ends. In DNA form, the CDR3 reads TGTGCCAGCAGCATATCGAAAGATGAAAAACTGTTTTTT. This codes for CASSISKDEKLFF.

This clone was seen only once. This chain connects TRBV5-4 to TRBJ2-7; a possible D gene is TRBD2 (7 bases). The CDR3 contains 13 residues. Trimming stripped 0 bases from V and 6 bases from J, with 10 bases between. The germline gives CDR1 SGHNT, CDR2 YYREEE (reference sequence). The CDR3 protein is CASSLAGGREQYF. Written as DNA, the CDR3 is TGTGCCAGCAGCTTGGCGGGGGGCCGCGAGCAGTACTTC. Using reference TRBV5-4 and TRBJ2-7 for the parts outside the CDR3, the full variable domain is ETGVTQSPTHLIKTRGQQVTLRCSSQSGHNTVSWYQQALGQGPQFIFQYYREEENGRGNFPPRFSGLQFPNYSSELNVNALELDDSALYLCASSLAGGREQYFGPGTRLTVT.

The CDR3 loop reads CASSYSQGSKNIQYF. Written as DNA, the CDR3 is TGTGCCAGCAGTTACTCCCAGGGTTCCAAAAACATTCAGTACTTC. The V gene is TRBV6-5, the J gene TRBJ2-4, with D maybe TRBD1 (5 bases). Germline V lookup: CDR1 MNHEY, CDR2 SVGAGI. The CDR3 has 15 residues. Between the trimmed V and J ends, which lost 0 bases and 2 bases, there was a span of 8 bases.

Remarks on this clone: Other DNA variants within this sample encode the same CDR3. The CDR3 region is CASSQVLAETQYF. CDR3 nucleotides: TGCGCCAGCAGCCAAGTCTTGGCAGAGACCCAGTACTTC. The gene calls are TRBV4-1 and TRBJ2-5; D ambiguous. Trimming took off 1 base at V and 4 bases at J, with 7 bases between the two ends. The germline V gene has CDR1 MGHRA and CDR2 YSYEKL. The CDR3 is 13 residues long.

The chain recombines TRBV11-2 with TRBJ2-1, with 7 nucleotides matching TRBD2. V lost 6 bases to trimming and J lost 4 bases; unmatched junction nucleotides: 6. Germline values: CDR1 SGHAT, CDR2 FQNNGV. CDR3 length: 14 residues. The CDR3 loop reads CASSPLAVYNEQFF. CDR3 bases: TGTGCCAGCAGTCCGCTAGCGGTATACAATGAGCAGTTCTTC.

The rearrangement links TRBV19 to TRBJ1-5; TRBD1 agrees at 7 bases. V shed 9 bases and J 6 bases; nucleotides not matched to a gene: 17. The CDR3 extends over 16 amino acids. Germline CDR1 reads LNHDA; CDR2 reads SQIVND (reference sequence). CDR3 sequence reads: CASRERETGYTQPQHF. DNA for the CDR3: TGTGCCAGCCGAGAACGAGAGACAGGGTATACTCAGCCCCAGCATTTT. The variable domain in full, with the rest retrieved from reference TRBV19 and TRBJ1-5, is DGGITQSPKYLFRKEGQNVTLSCEQNLNHDAMYWYRQDPGQGLRLIYYSQIVNDFQKGDIAEGYSVSREKKESFPLTVTSAQKNPTAFYLCASRERETGYTQPQHFGDGTRLSIL.

The genes are TRBV5-4 and TRBJ2-5; TRBD2 matches 10 bases. Germline V gives CDR1 SGHNT, CDR2 YYREEE (reference sequence). The CDR3 runs to 19 residues. The V and J ends lost 5 bases and 1 base, in that order; junction bases with no gene match: 17. Written as DNA, the CDR3 is TGTGCCAGCAGGGTCGGGAGCAGCGGGAGGGCCGGGGGCCAAGAGACCCAGTACTTC. Translating it yields CASRVGSSGRAGGQETQYF.

The gene calls are TRBV7-2 and TRBJ2-5; tentative D call: TRBD1 (6 bases). CDR3 length equals 13 residues. Germline-derived CDR1 and CDR2 are SGHTA and FQGNSA. Trimming took 5 bases from V and 2 from J, leaving 9 bases between them. As DNA, the CDR3 is TGTGCCAGCAGCCCCGGACAGCAAGAGACCCAGTACTTC. The encoded protein is CASSPGQQETQYF. Full variable domain (missing parts from reference TRBV7-2 and TRBJ2-5): GAGVSQSPSNKVTEKGKDVELRCDPISGHTALYWYRQSLGQGLEFLIYFQGNSAPDKSGLPSDRFSAERTGGSVSTLTIQRTQQEDSAVYLCASSPGQQETQYFGPGTRLLVL.

This clone occurred once. The rearrangement links TRBV5-1 to TRBJ1-5; 8 positions agree with TRBD1. V lost 5 bases to trimming and J lost 2 bases; unmatched junction nucleotides: 9. The V gene's germline CDR1 is SGHRS and CDR2 YFSETQ. The CDR3 sequence is 16 residues long. In DNA, the CDR3 is TGCGCCAGCAGTACAGGGGGAGATGGTGGCAATCAGCCCCAGCATTTT. Protein sequence: CASSTGGDGGNQPQHF. The full variable domain, rest sourced from reference TRBV5-1 and TRBJ1-5, is KAGVTQTPRYLIKTRGQQVTLSCSPISGHRSVSWYQQTPGQGLQFLFEYFSETQRNKGNFPGRFSGRQFSNSRSEMNVSTLELGDSALYLCASSTGGDGGNQPQHFGDGTRLSIL.

This chain links TRBV7-9 with TRBJ1-5; D is perhaps TRBD1 (5 bases). Between the trimmed V and J ends, which lost 5 bases and 4 bases, there was a span of 15 bases. Germline V lookup: CDR1 SEHNR, CDR2 FQNEAQ (reference sequence). This CDR3 comprises 15 residues. CDR3 in amino acids: CASSSDGAENQPQHF. The CDR3 nucleotides are TGTGCCAGCAGCAGCGACGGGGCCGAAAATCAGCCCCAGCATTTT.

The V gene is TRBV28, the J gene TRBJ1-5; possible D gene TRBD1, 6 bases. The CDR3 length is 15 residues. Germline V gene data show CDR1 as MDHEN and CDR2 as SYDVKM. The V gene lost 6 bases and the J gene lost 1 base, with 13 bases spanning the gap. DNA of the CDR3: TGTGCCAGCAGATCCCATACAGGGAGCAATCAGCCCCAGCATTTT. It specifies CASRSHTGSNQPQHF.

J is TRBJ2-3 and V is TRBV19; D remains ambiguous. CDR1 is LNHDA and CDR2 is SQIVND in the germline V gene (reference sequence). This CDR3 contains 11 residues. Trimming stripped 5 bases from V and 2 bases from J, with 2 bases between. The DNA of the CDR3 is TGTGCCAGTAGTGTCACAGATACGCAGTATTTT. The encoded protein is CASSVTDTQYF.

With regard to this clone: This same CDR3 is encoded by further DNA sequences in the sample. The rearrangement links TRBV19 to TRBJ1-5; 9 nucleotides line up with TRBD1. CDR1 is LNHDA and CDR2 is SQIVND in the germline V gene (reference sequence). V lost 6 bases, J lost 6 bases, and 3 bases stayed unmatched. The CDR3 is 13 amino acids. The CDR3 DNA follows: TGTGCCAGTAGCCGGACAGGGGTTCAGCCCCAGCATTTT. Residues: CASSRTGVQPQHF.

The chain is built from TRBV5-1 and TRBJ2-1, with 15 bases identical to TRBD2. This CDR3 has 19 residues. Losses at the gene ends were 0 bases for V and 1 base for J; bases not matched to a gene: 5. Germline CDR1 reads SGHRS; CDR2 reads YFSETQ. For the CDR3, the DNA is TGCGCCAGCAGCTTGGTTCCCGGACTAGCGGGAGGGTCCTACAATGAGCAGTTCTTC. Translating gives CASSLVPGLAGGSYNEQFF.

The rearrangement uses TRBV7-9 and TRBJ2-5; 7 nucleotides align to TRBD2. The CDR3 runs 13 residues. J lost 5 bases, V lost 4 bases, and 4 bases had no gene match. Germline values: CDR1 SEHNR, CDR2 FQNEAQ (reference sequence). DNA of the CDR3: TGTGCCAGCAGCTCTCAGGGAGGGGAGACCCAGTACTTC. It translates to CASSSQGGETQYF.

The chain combines TRBV2 with TRBJ2-3; D is ambiguous. V lost 8 bases and J lost 2, with 11 bases in between. The CDR3 is 13 amino acids. Germline V gene lookup returns CDR1 SNHLY and CDR2 FYNNEI. The CDR3 sequence: CASSGSNTDTQYF. DNA for the CDR3: TGTGCCAGCTCGGGCAGTAACACAGATACGCAGTATTTT.

J is TRBJ2-6 and V is TRBV5-8; the match to TRBD1 covers 7 bases. Germline CDR1 and CDR2: SGHTS and YDEGEE. This CDR3 contains 15 residues. The ends lost 4 bases at V and 0 bases at J; junction bases unmatched: 1. CDR3 in DNA: TGTGCCAGCAGCCGACAGGGCTCTGGGGCCAACGTCCTGACTTTC. It yields the protein CASSRQGSGANVLTF. Complete variable domain (other parts from reference TRBV5-8 and TRBJ2-6): EAGVTQSPTHLIKTRGQQATLRCSPISGHTSVYWYQQALGLGLQFLLWYDEGEERNRGNFPPRFSGRQFPNYSSELNVNALELEDSALYLCASSRQGSGANVLTFGAGSRLTVL.

The rearrangement joins TRBV6-5 to TRBJ2-3; D gene uncertain. This CDR3 is 11 amino acids long. Germline CDR1 and CDR2: MNHEY and SVGAGI. V dropped 4 bases and J dropped 9 bases, with 8 bases sitting between them. DNA of the CDR3: TGTGCCAGCAGTTCTGGAGCGACGCAGTATTTT. Its translation: CASSSGATQYF.

This clone turned up a few times. The rearrangement uses TRBV15 and TRBJ2-1; 8 nucleotides match TRBD2. Trimming at V came to 1 base and at J to 7 bases, leaving 6 bases not matched to a gene. Germline lookup yields CDR1 LNHNV and CDR2 YYDKDF (reference sequence). This CDR3 contains 15 residues. CDR3 coding DNA: TGTGCCACCAGCAGAGGGATGGCGGGAGGAAATGAGCAGTTCTTC. Translation: CATSRGMAGGNEQFF.

In this sample, this clone turned up once. The chain couples TRBV5-1 to TRBJ1-1, with D perhaps TRBD1 (6 bases). From germline, CDR1 is SGHRS and CDR2 YFSETQ. There are 14 residues in the CDR3. Deletions cut 5 bases from V and 2 bases from J, with 13 bases between. CDR3 in amino acids: CASRGEGGNTEAFF. Here the CDR3 DNA reads TGCGCCAGCAGGGGCGAGGGGGGTAACACTGAAGCTTTCTTT.